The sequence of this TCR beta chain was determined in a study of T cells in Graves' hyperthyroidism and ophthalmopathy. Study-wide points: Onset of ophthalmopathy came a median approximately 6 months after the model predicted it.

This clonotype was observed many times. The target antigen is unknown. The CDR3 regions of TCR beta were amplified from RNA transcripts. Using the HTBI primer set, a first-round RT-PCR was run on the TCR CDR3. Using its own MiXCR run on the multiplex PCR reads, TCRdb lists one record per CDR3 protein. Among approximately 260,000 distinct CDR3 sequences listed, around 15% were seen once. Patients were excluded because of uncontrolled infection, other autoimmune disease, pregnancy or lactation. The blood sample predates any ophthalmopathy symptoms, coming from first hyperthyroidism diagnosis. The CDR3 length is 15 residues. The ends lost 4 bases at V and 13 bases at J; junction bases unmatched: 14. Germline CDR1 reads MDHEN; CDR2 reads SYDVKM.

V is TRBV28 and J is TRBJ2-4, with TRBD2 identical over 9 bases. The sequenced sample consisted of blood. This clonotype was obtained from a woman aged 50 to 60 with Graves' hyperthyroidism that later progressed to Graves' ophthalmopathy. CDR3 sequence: CASSSLLAGPNLQYF. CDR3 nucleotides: TGTGCCAGCAGTTCCCTACTAGCGGGCCCCAATCTACAGTACTTC.